The rows below give T cell receptor beta chains drawn from one sample of a study of response to subunit inactivated influenza vaccine. TCRdb redid the calling of the RT-PCR reads with MiXCR, one entry per CDR3 protein. The sample yields around 580,000 distinct CDR3 sequences, roughly 15% seen once. Sequenced here: PBMCs from blood, sampled 11 to 12 days after vaccination. These TCRs come from a man aged 50-59 years who received an inactivated influenza vaccine. Both conserved end residues are part of each CDR3. A D gene is named only where the DNA matches it firmly. Rows may omit the clone size; those that give it use once, few, many or a size class.

NA,TRBJ2-3,TRBD2,TRBV4-2,TGTGCCAGCAGCCCAAGTAACTCCAGGAAGGATAGCGGGAGGACTCCAAGGACAGATACGCAGTATTTT,CASSPSNSRKDSGRTPRTDTQYF
many,TRBJ2-1,TRBD1,TRBV10-3,TGTGCCATCAGTGACCTTGTTGTGGGACAGGGGCATGGTGAGCAGTTCTTC,CAISDLVVGQGHGEQFF
few,TRBJ2-1,TRBD1,TRBV15,TGTGCCACCAGCAGATTTGCTGGGACAGGGACTTACAATGAGCAGTTCTTC,CATSRFAGTGTYNEQFF
NA,TRBJ2-3,TRBD1,TRBV5-1,TGCGCCAGCAGACCAGACACTCAGGGGGCGCAGTATTTT,CASRPDTQGAQYF
NA,TRBJ1-5,TRBD1,TRBV5-1,TGCGCCAGCAGCACCGGGACAGGGAATTCCAATCAGCCCCAGCATTTT,CASSTGTGNSNQPQHF
NA,TRBJ1-2,TRBD1,TRBV3-1,TGTGCCAGCAGCCAATTACTCAGGGGGGGGTCCCATGGCTACACCTTC,CASSQLLRGGSHGYTF
few,TRBJ2-7,TRBD2,TRBV3-1,TGTGCCAGCAGCCAAGGGTCAGCGGGAGCTTCCAACGAGCAGTACTTC,CASSQGSAGASNEQYF
NA,TRBJ2-7,NA,TRBV5-1,TGCGCCAGCAGCTTGATGGGCACGTCCTACGAGCAGTACTTC,CASSLMGTSYEQYF
NA,TRBJ2-5,TRBD2,TRBV24-1,TGTGCCACCAGTGATTCGCTAGCGGGAGTTGAGACCCAGTACTTC,CATSDSLAGVETQYF
few,TRBJ2-3,TRBD1,TRBV6-5,TGTGCCAGCAGTTACTCGTTTACAGGGGGGACAGATACGCAGTATTTT,CASSYSFTGGTDTQYF
few,TRBJ1-2,TRBD1,TRBV25-1,TGTGCCAGCAGCCCACAGGGGGCAGGTGGCTACACCTTC,CASSPQGAGGYTF
few,TRBJ1-1,NA,TRBV11-2,TGTGCCAGCAGCCCTCTCTCGGCAGCGGTTGAAGCTTTCTTT,CASSPLSAAVEAFF
NA,TRBJ2-7,TRBD1,TRBV29-1,TGCAGCGTTGAAACAGGGGACCGCCCCCACGAGCAGTACTTC,CSVETGDRPHEQYF
few,TRBJ2-7,TRBD2,TRBV27,TGTGCCAGCAAACTCACAGGCGGGAGCTCCTACGAGCAGTACTTC,CASKLTGGSSYEQYF
NA,TRBJ2-7,NA,TRBV18,TGTGCCAGCTCACCAGGGGGTTTGGGGGCTTTATTCGAGCAGTACTTC,CASSPGGLGALFEQYF
few,TRBJ2-6,TRBD1,TRBV11-2,TGTGCCAGCAGCTCTTCCATCCGGGACAGAAGCTCTGGGGCCAACGTCCTGACTTTC,CASSSSIRDRSSGANVLTF
NA,TRBJ1-5,NA,TRBV2,TGTGCCAGCAGTGATTCCACAGGGTTGAGCAATCAGCCCCAGCATTTT,CASSDSTGLSNQPQHF
NA,TRBJ2-3,NA,TRBV20-1,TGCAGTGCTAGAGATAGTGAAGGTTACGCAGATACGCAGTATTTT,CSARDSEGYADTQYF
NA,TRBJ2-1,TRBD2,TRBV20-1,TGCAGTGCTAGATCCTCCTTGACTAGCGGGGCACTGCAGTTCTTC,CSARSSLTSGALQFF
few,TRBJ2-2,NA,TRBV5-1,TGCGCCAGCAGCTTAAACCCGGGCTCAAACACCGGGGAGCTGTTTTTT,CASSLNPGSNTGELFF
few,TRBJ1-2,NA,TRBV20-1,TGCAGTGCAGACACACAGGCAAACTATGGCTACACCTTC,CSADTQANYGYTF
NA,TRBJ2-5,TRBD1,TRBV5-6,TGTGCCAGCAGCACGGGACAGGGTGGGACCCAGTACTTC,CASSTGQGGTQYF
NA,TRBJ2-2,NA,TRBV19,TGTGCCAGTAAGGAGAACACCGGGGAGCTGTTTTTT,CASKENTGELFF
few,TRBJ2-1,NA,TRBV29-1,TGCAGCGTTGCAGGCCCTTCCTACAATGAGCAGTTCTTC,CSVAGPSYNEQFF
few,TRBJ2-1,TRBD1,TRBV12-5,TGTGCTAGTGGTTTTGTACTGACGGACAGGGTTCATGAGCAGTTCTTC,CASGFVLTDRVHEQFF
few,TRBJ1-2,NA,TRBV6-2/TRBV6-3,TGTGCCAGCAGTTACGCGGATCGCTGGGGCGGCTACACCTTC,CASSYADRWGGYTF
many,TRBJ1-6,NA,TRBV5-5,TGTGCCAGCAGCTTGTCTGGGGGCTGGAGCTCCTATAATTCACCCCTCCACTTT,CASSLSGGWSSYNSPLHF
NA,TRBJ2-1,NA,TRBV6-1,TGTGCCAGCAGCATTTCTGACAGGTCCTCCTACAATGAGCAGTTCTTC,CASSISDRSSYNEQFF
NA,TRBJ1-6,TRBD1,TRBV12-3/TRBV12-4,TGTGCCAGCACCGGCGGGACAGAGAATTCACCCCTCCACTTT,CASTGGTENSPLHF
few,TRBJ1-5,NA,TRBV12-3/TRBV12-4,TGTGCCAGCAGGATTGGGGCAGCTTATAGCAATCAGCCCCAGCATTTT,CASRIGAAYSNQPQHF
many,TRBJ2-7,TRBD2,TRBV12-3/TRBV12-4,TGTGCCAGCAGCTTTAGCGGGGGGGCCTACGAGCAGTACTTC,CASSFSGGAYEQYF
few,TRBJ1-1,NA,TRBV28,TGTGCCAGCAGTTTTTGGGGTTCTGAAGCTTTCTTT,CASSFWGSEAFF
NA,TRBJ2-3,NA,TRBV25-1,TGTGCCAGCAGTGAGGTCAGGGGTTTCACAGATACGCAGTATTTT,CASSEVRGFTDTQYF
NA,TRBJ2-3,TRBD2,TRBV7-2,TGTGCCAGCAGCGTGTGGACTAGCGGGGGGACAGATACGCAGTATTTT,CASSVWTSGGTDTQYF
NA,TRBJ2-7,TRBD1,TRBV5-1,TGCGCCAGCAGCTTGGGCACCACGGGACAGGCAACCTACGAGCAGTACTTC,CASSLGTTGQATYEQYF
NA,TRBJ2-6,TRBD1,TRBV11-2,TGTGCCAGCAGCAGAGGGGGTTCGGGACAGGGGTTTGGGGCCAACGTCCTGACTTTC,CASSRGGSGQGFGANVLTF
many,TRBJ2-5,TRBD2,TRBV20-1,TGCAGTGCTATCAGCGGGGTGGAGACCCAGTACTTC,CSAISGVETQYF
few,TRBJ2-2,NA,TRBV7-2,TGTGCCAGCAGCTTAGCGCCAGTTAGGGGCTCTAAGGAGCTGTTTTTT,CASSLAPVRGSKELFF
NA,TRBJ2-1,NA,TRBV7-2,TGTGCCAGCAGCCACAGTCCTCCCACCTACAATGAGCAGTTCTTC,CASSHSPPTYNEQFF
NA,TRBJ1-1,TRBD1,TRBV5-6,TGTGCCAGCAGCTTGGACAGGGGCCTGGACGGAGCTTTCTTT,CASSLDRGLDGAFF
many,TRBJ2-1,TRBD2,TRBV27,TGTGCCAGCAGCCAACTAGCGGGAGGGCCCAATGAGCAGTTCTTC,CASSQLAGGPNEQFF
NA,TRBJ2-3,NA,TRBV5-5,TGTGCCAGCAGCTTGGTCGGGGAATGGACAGATACGCAGTATTTT,CASSLVGEWTDTQYF
NA,TRBJ2-7,TRBD2,TRBV5-5,TGTGCCAGCAGCCCCCGAGGAGCGGGAGTGGGGTACGAGCAGTACTTC,CASSPRGAGVGYEQYF
few,TRBJ2-1,NA,TRBV11-2,TGTGCCAGCAGCATGAGTCCGCCGGATGAGCAGTTCTTC,CASSMSPPDEQFF
few,TRBJ1-1,TRBD1,TRBV18,TGTGCCAGCTCAGGAGGACAGGGGGCGAATGAAGCTTTCTTT,CASSGGQGANEAFF
NA,TRBJ1-5,TRBD1,TRBV30,TGTGCCTGGAGTGCAGGGGGAGGGCAGCCCCAGCATTTT,CAWSAGGGQPQHF
NA,TRBJ2-3,NA,TRBV5-6,TGTGCCATCGGACCCCAGCTCGGATGGGAGAGAGATACGCAGTATTTT,CAIGPQLGWERDTQYF
few,TRBJ2-5,TRBD2,TRBV18,TGTGCCAGCTCACCACCGATGAGCGGGACCCGAGAGCGGGAGACCCAGTACTTC,CASSPPMSGTRERETQYF
many,TRBJ2-5,NA,TRBV5-1,TGCGCCAGCAGCTTGGGTGAGGAAGAGACCCAGTACTTC,CASSLGEEETQYF
NA,TRBJ2-1,TRBD1,TRBV12-3/TRBV12-4,TGTGCCAGCAGTTTACTTCCAGGACAGGGATGGAATGAGCAGTTCTTC,CASSLLPGQGWNEQFF
few,TRBJ2-6,TRBD2,TRBV4-2,TGTGCCAGCAGCACGGGACTAGCCTTCGATGGCAACGTCCTGACTTTC,CASSTGLAFDGNVLTF
few,TRBJ1-5,NA,TRBV7-2,TGTGCCAGCAGCTTAGGCCCCACAGGGTCGGGGCCCCAGCATTTT,CASSLGPTGSGPQHF
NA,TRBJ2-3,TRBD2,TRBV4-2,TGTGCCAGCAGCCAAGATCGAGCGGGAGTGTGGACAGATACGCAGTATTTT,CASSQDRAGVWTDTQYF
NA,TRBJ1-1,NA,TRBV12-3/TRBV12-4,TGTGCCAGCAATCCCGGGGGGTTTTGGGGCACTGAAGCTTTCTTT,CASNPGGFWGTEAFF
NA,TRBJ2-5,NA,TRBV2,TGTGCCAGCATTCGCGGGGAGTACCAAGAGACCCAGTACTTC,CASIRGEYQETQYF
NA,TRBJ2-5,NA,TRBV5-1,TGCGCCAGCAGCTTGGGCAGGGCCCAAGAGACCCAGTACTTC,CASSLGRAQETQYF
NA,TRBJ2-1,NA,TRBV28,TGTGCCAGCAGTTTATTTTTGGGAGGGGGGGCGAATGAGCAGTTCTTC,CASSLFLGGGANEQFF
NA,TRBJ2-7,TRBD2,TRBV24-1,TGTGCCACCAGTGGCAGCGGGAGGGCCGGAGAGCAGTACTTC,CATSGSGRAGEQYF